The clone carrying this TCR beta chain has ten or more counts. The sample belongs to a study of T-cell memory formation after mild COVID-19. Study details: Largely, the TCR clusters proved donor specific.

MiXCR, applied by TCRdb to the 5' RACE reads, yields one record per CDR3 protein. The sample lists fewer than 200,000 distinct CDR3 sequences; 20% to 25% were seen once. The germline gives CDR1 SGHVS, CDR2 FNYEAQ. This CDR3 spans 14 amino acids. Trimming removed 4 bases at V and 1 base at J, with 9 bases between. The source is an adult woman who had mild COVID-19 (a few samples of this study predate the infection). Cell type and time point are not known. The chain uses TRBV7-6 and TRBJ2-3; weak D call: TRBD2 (6 bases). Sequenced sample: PBMCs or a T cell subset sorted from them (not recorded which). The CDR3 is CASSSLARTDTQYF. DNA of the CDR3: TGTGCCAGCAGCTCCCTAGCGCGCACAGATACGCAGTATTTT.